This T cell receptor beta chain was sequenced during a study of control samples from healthy donors and cancer patients. Generated by immunoSEQ multiplex PCR, the TCRdb table keeps only in-frame clones and is missing some. The repertoire consists of about 190,000 clones, with around 93% occurring once and the leading ten covering roughly 1.5%. The V end lost 4 bases, the J end lost 6 bases, and 11 bases lay between the germline ends. The CDR3 contains 14 residues. CDR1 KGHDR and CDR2 SFDVKD come from the germline V gene. This clonotype was sampled from a man aged 18 to 30 in good health. Sample: blood. The V and J genes are TRBV24-1 and TRBJ2-2, with D perhaps matching TRBD1 (5 bases). The chain's CDR3 is CATSEAGQPGELFF. In DNA, the CDR3 is TGTGCCACCAGTGAAGCAGGGCAACCCGGGGAGCTGTTTTTT.